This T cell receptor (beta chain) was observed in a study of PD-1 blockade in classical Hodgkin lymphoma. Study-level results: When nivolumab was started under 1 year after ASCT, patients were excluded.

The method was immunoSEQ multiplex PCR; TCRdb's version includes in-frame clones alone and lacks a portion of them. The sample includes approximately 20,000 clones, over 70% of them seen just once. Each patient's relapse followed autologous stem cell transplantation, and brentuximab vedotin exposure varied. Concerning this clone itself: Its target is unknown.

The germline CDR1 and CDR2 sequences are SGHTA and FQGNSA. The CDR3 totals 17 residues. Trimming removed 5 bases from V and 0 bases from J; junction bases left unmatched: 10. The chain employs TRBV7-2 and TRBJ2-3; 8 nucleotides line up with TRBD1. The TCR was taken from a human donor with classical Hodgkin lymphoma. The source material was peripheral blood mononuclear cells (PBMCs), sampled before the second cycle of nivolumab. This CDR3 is CASSLGTGITSTDTQYF. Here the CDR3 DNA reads TGTGCCAGCAGCCTAGGGACAGGAATTACTAGCACAGATACGCAGTATTTT.